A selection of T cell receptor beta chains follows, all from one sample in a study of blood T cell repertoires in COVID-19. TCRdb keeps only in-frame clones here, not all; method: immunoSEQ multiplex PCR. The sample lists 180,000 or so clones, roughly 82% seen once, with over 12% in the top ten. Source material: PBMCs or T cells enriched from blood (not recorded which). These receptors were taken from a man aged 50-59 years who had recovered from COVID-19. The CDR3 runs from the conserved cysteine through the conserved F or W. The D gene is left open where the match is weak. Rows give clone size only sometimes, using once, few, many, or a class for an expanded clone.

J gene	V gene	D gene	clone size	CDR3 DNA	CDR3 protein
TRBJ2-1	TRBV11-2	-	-	TGTGCCAGCAGCTTCAACAGGGAAAATGAGCAGTTCTTC	CASSFNRENEQFF
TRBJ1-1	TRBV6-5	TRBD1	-	TGTGCCAGCATTCAGGGGGTCACTGAAGCTTTCTTT	CASIQGVTEAFF
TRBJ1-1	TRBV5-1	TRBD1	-	TGCGCCAGCAGGGACCCCGGGACAGGGGACACTGAAGCTTTCTTT	CASRDPGTGDTEAFF
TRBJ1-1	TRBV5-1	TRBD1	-	TGCGCCAGCAGCTTGGGGACAGGACCCTTCATAGGCACTGAAGCTTTCTTT	CASSLGTGPFIGTEAFF
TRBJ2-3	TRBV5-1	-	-	TGCGCCAGCAGCTTCGCAGGGTTGGGCACAGATACGCAGTATTTT	CASSFAGLGTDTQYF
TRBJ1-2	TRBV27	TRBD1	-	TGTGCCAGCAGTTCACAGGGGGCGGGTGGCTACACCTTC	CASSSQGAGGYTF
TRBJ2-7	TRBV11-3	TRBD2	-	TGTGCCAGCAAAATCGGGGGGTTCCGGTCCTACGAGCAGTACTTC	CASKIGGFRSYEQYF
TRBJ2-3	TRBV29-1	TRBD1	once	TGCAGCACAAAACAGGGGGCAGCGGGCACAGATACGCAGTATTTT	CSTKQGAAGTDTQYF
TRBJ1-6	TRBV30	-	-	TGTGCCTGGAGTGTATCAGGGGCGCGTGGTTCACCCCTCCACTTT	CAWSVSGARGSPLHF
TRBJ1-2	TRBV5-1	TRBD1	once	TGCGCCAGCAGCTTGGACGGACAGGCCAACTATGGCTACACCTTC	CASSLDGQANYGYTF
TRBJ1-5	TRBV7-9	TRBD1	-	TGTGCCAGCAGCCTCCTTTTCGGGACAGAAAAGGATAGCAATCAGCCCCAGCATTTT	CASSLLFGTEKDSNQPQHF
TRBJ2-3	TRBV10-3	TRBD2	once	TGTGCCATCAGTGAAAAGCGGGGGGGCCAAGGAGATACGCAGTATTTT	CAISEKRGGQGDTQYF
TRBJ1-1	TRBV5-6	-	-	TGTGCCAGCACCATAACGGGGAGGGTGAGCACTGAAGCTTTCTTT	CASTITGRVSTEAFF
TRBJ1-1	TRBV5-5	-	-	TGTGCCAGCAGCGTCAGGGAGGATTCTGAAGCTTTCTTT	CASSVREDSEAFF
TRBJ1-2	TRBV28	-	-	TGTGCCAGCAGTGTCGGAGCTAACTATGGCTACACCTTC	CASSVGANYGYTF
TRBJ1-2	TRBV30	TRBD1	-	TGTGCCTTATCACGGGAGTGGACAGGGTTTGGCTACACCTTC	CALSREWTGFGYTF
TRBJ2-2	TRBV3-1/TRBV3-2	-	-	TGTGCCAGCAGCCAAGTAGAACTCGGGGAGCTGTTTTTT	CASSQVELGELFF
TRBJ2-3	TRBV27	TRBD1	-	TGTGCCAGCAGTTCAGTGACAGGGAGAGGCACAGATACGCAGTATTTT	CASSSVTGRGTDTQYF
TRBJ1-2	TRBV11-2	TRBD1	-	TGTGCCAGCAGCCCGGGACAGGGCTATGGCTACACCTTC	CASSPGQGYGYTF
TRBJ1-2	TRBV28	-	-	TGTGCCAGCAGTCCCTACCTCTGGGGCTACACCTTC	CASSPYLWGYTF
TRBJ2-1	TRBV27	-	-	TGTGCCAGCAGTTTCTGGGACACCGATGAAGGGCAGTTCTTC	CASSFWDTDEGQFF
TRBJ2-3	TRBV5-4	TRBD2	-	TGTGCCAGCAGCCTCATTTGGATAAGCGGGGGAACAGATACGCAGTATTTT	CASSLIWISGGTDTQYF
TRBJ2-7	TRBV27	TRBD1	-	TGTGCCAGCAGTTACGACAGGGTATCAACCCGCGAGCAGTACTTC	CASSYDRVSTREQYF
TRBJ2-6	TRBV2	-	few	TGTGCCAGCAGTCCCACTGGGGCCAACGTCCTGACTTTC	CASSPTGANVLTF
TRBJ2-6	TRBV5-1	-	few	TGCGCCAGCAGCCCGGCTGGGGCCAACGTCCTGACTTTC	CASSPAGANVLTF
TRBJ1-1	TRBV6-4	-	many	TGTGCCAGCAGACAGGGTGACGGTGAAGCTTTCTTT	CASRQGDGEAFF
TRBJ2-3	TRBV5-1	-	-	TGCGCCAGCAGCCTCCGGGAAACAGATACGCAGTATTTT	CASSLRETDTQYF
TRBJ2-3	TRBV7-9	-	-	TGTGCCAGCAGCTTGACGAGGGCAGATACGCAGTATTTT	CASSLTRADTQYF
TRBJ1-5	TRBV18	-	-	TGTGCCAGCTCACCAGCATGGGAGAGAGAGCCCCAGCATTTT	CASSPAWEREPQHF
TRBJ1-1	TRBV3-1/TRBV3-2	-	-	TGTGCCAGCCTACAGGAGGGGGAAGCTTTCTTT	CASLQEGEAFF
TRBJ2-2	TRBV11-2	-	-	TGTGCCAGCAGCTTAGATCATTCCGGGGAGCTGTTTTTT	CASSLDHSGELFF
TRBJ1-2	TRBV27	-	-	TGTGCCAGCAGTTTAAGGGCAGGACAAGTGGGAAACTATGGCTACACCTTC	CASSLRAGQVGNYGYTF
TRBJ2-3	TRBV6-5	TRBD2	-	TGTGCCAGCAGTTGGGCCGGCGGGGGAACCTTAGATACGCAGTATTTT	CASSWAGGGTLDTQYF
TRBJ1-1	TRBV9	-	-	TGTGCCAGCAGCGTAGTCCCCTCGGGGGGGAACACTGAAGCTTTCTTT	CASSVVPSGGNTEAFF
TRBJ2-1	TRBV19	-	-	TGTGCCAGTAGTATCAGGGAGGTAGGGGTCAATGAGCAGTTCTTC	CASSIREVGVNEQFF
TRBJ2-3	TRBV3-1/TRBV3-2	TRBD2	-	TGTGCCACCCGGACTAGCGGTCGCACAGATACGCAGTATTTT	CATRTSGRTDTQYF
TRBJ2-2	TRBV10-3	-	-	TGTGCCATCAGTGAAACTGGTGGGGAGCTGTTTTTT	CAISETGGELFF
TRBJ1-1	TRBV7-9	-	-	TGTGCCAGCAGCTTCTCGGGCACTGAAGCTTTCTTT	CASSFSGTEAFF
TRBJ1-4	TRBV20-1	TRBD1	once	TGCAGTGCTAGCAGGGACAGCCGGATGTTTTTT	CSASRDSRMFF
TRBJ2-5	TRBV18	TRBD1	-	TGTGCCAGCTCACCTGGACAGGGAGGCCAAGAGACCCAGTACTTC	CASSPGQGGQETQYF
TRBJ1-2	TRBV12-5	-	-	TGTGCTAGTGGTTCAGGGGCTGGCTACACCTTC	CASGSGAGYTF
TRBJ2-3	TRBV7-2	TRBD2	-	TGTGCCAGCAGCTTAGGAACTAGCGGATCTAGCACAGATACGCAGTATTTT	CASSLGTSGSSTDTQYF
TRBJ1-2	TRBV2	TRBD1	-	TGTGCCAGCTTCCTACCGGGACAGCCTTCTGGCTACACCTTC	CASFLPGQPSGYTF
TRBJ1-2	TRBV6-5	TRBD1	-	TGTGCCAGCAGTTTGACAGGGGTCTATGGCTACACCTTC	CASSLTGVYGYTF
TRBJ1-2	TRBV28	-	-	TGTGCCAGCAGTTTGACAGGCTATGGCTACACCTTC	CASSLTGYGYTF
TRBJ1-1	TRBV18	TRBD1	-	TGTGCCAGCTCGGGACAGGGTAACACTGAAGCTTTCTTT	CASSGQGNTEAFF
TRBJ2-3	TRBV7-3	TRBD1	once	TGTGCCAGCAGCTCTGGACAGGGGGCGCGGGATACGCAGTATTTT	CASSSGQGARDTQYF
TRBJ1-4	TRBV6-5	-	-	TGTGCCAGCCACAGGCAGCAAGGTGAAAAACTGTTTTTT	CASHRQQGEKLFF
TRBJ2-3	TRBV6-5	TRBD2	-	TGTGCCAGCAGTCACCTAGCGGGGGGAAATACGCAGTATTTT	CASSHLAGGNTQYF
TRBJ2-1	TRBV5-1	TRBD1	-	TGCGCCAGCAGCCCTGCCCCGGACAGGGTAAATGAGCAGTTCTTC	CASSPAPDRVNEQFF
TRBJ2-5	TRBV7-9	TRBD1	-	TGTGCCAGCAGAACTACCGGACAGGGTGGAGAGACCCAGTACTTC	CASRTTGQGGETQYF
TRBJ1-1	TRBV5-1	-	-	TGCGCCAGCAGCTTTGACTACGACACTGAAGCTTTCTTT	CASSFDYDTEAFF
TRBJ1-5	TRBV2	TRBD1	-	TGTGCCGCGAACCGGGACAGTAATCAGCCCCAGCATTTT	CAANRDSNQPQHF
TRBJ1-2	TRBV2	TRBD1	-	TGTGCCAGCACCGAGTGGGACAGCAGAGACTATGGCTACACCTTC	CASTEWDSRDYGYTF
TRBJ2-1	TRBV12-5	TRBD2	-	TGTGCTAGTGGTTTTATGGTAGCGGGACGCAATGAGCAGTTCTTC	CASGFMVAGRNEQFF